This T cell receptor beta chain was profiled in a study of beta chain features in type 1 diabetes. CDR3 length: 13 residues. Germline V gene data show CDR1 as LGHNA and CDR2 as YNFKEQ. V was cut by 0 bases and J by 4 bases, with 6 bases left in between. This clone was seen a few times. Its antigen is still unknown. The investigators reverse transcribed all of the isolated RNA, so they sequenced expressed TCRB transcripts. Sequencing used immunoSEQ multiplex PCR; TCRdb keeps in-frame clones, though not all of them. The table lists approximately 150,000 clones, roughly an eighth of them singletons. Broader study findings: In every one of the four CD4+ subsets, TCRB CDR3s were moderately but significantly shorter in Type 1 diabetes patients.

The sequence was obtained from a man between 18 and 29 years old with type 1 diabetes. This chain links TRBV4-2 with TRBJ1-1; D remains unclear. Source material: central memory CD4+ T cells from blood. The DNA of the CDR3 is TGTGCCAGCAGCCAAGAAGGAGGCACTGAAGCTTTCTTT. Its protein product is CASSQEGGTEAFF.